The rows below give T cell receptor beta chains drawn from one sample of a study of shared clonotypes between healthy human individuals. Profiled with immunoSEQ multiplex PCR; TCRdb holds only in-frame clones, not every one. Of a few million clones in the sample, around nine tenths were seen once. The sequenced sample was naive CD4+ T cells sorted from blood. The receptors originated from a man between 18 and 35 years old in good health. CDR3s include the opening cysteine and the closing phenylalanine or tryptophan. Each record gives: D gene, V gene, J gene, clone size, CDR3 protein, CDR3 DNA. A D gene is named only where the DNA matches it firmly. Clone size is shown for a subset of rows, as once, few, many or a class of expanded clone.

D: TRBD1
V: TRBV28
J: TRBJ1-3
size: once
CDR3: CAAAGGSGNTIYF
DNA: TGTGCCGCTGCAGGGGGCTCTGGAAACACCATATATTTT

D: NA
V: TRBV4-1
J: TRBJ2-5
size: NA
CDR3: CASSLGFRETQYF
DNA: TGCGCCAGCAGCTTAGGGTTTAGGGAGACCCAGTACTTC

D: TRBD2
V: TRBV10-3
J: TRBJ2-3
size: NA
CDR3: CAISVIAGGLGTDTQYF
DNA: TGTGCCATCAGTGTTATAGCGGGAGGGCTTGGCACAGATACGCAGTATTTT

D: NA
V: TRBV7-9
J: TRBJ1-6
size: few
CDR3: CASSLTRSPGDSPLHF
DNA: TGTGCCAGCAGCTTAACCCGCAGTCCGGGGGATTCACCCCTCCACTTT

D: TRBD1
V: TRBV18
J: TRBJ2-7
size: NA
CDR3: CASSPQGTAYEQYF
DNA: TGTGCCAGCTCACCACAAGGGACAGCCTACGAGCAGTACTTC

D: NA
V: TRBV6-4
J: TRBJ2-7
size: NA
CDR3: CASSDPSGDPQSSYEQYF
DNA: TGTGCCAGCAGTGACCCATCCGGGGACCCACAAAGCTCCTACGAGCAGTACTTC

D: NA
V: TRBV11-3
J: TRBJ2-3
size: NA
CDR3: CASSLGQGPVTDTQYF
DNA: TGTGCCAGCAGCTTAGGTCAGGGTCCGGTAACAGATACGCAGTATTTT

D: TRBD2
V: TRBV2
J: TRBJ2-5
size: NA
CDR3: CASTITSEETQYF
DNA: TGTGCCAGCACAATCACTAGCGAAGAGACCCAGTACTTC

D: TRBD1
V: TRBV5-1
J: TRBJ1-4
size: NA
CDR3: CASSIGQGVSNEKLFF
DNA: TGCGCCAGCAGCATTGGACAGGGGGTTTCTAATGAAAAACTGTTTTTT

D: TRBD1
V: TRBV7-9
J: TRBJ1-1
size: NA
CDR3: CASSGGTGNTEAFF
DNA: TGTGCCAGCAGCGGGGGGACAGGGAACACTGAAGCTTTCTTT

D: TRBD2
V: TRBV4-3
J: TRBJ2-3
size: once
CDR3: CASSQDRGGVTTDTQYF
DNA: TGCGCCAGCAGCCAAGATCGGGGAGGGGTTACCACAGATACGCAGTATTTT

D: NA
V: TRBV27
J: TRBJ2-7
size: NA
CDR3: CASSLGLAKIYEQYF
DNA: TGTGCCAGCAGTTTGGGTCTAGCGAAAATCTACGAGCAGTACTTC

D: NA
V: TRBV5-1
J: TRBJ2-1
size: NA
CDR3: CASSFGRGVRNEQFF
DNA: TGCGCCAGCAGCTTTGGAAGGGGCGTCCGCAATGAGCAGTTCTTC

D: NA
V: TRBV2
J: TRBJ2-2
size: NA
CDR3: CASSVLGVRDTGELFF
DNA: TGTGCCAGCAGCGTCCTGGGAGTCCGGGACACCGGGGAGCTGTTTTTT

D: TRBD1
V: TRBV27
J: TRBJ1-4
size: NA
CDR3: CASSSQGAEDEKLFF
DNA: TGTGCCAGCAGTTCACAGGGGGCGGAAGATGAAAAACTGTTTTTT

D: NA
V: TRBV4-1
J: TRBJ2-7
size: NA
CDR3: CASSQEKAGHGSEQYF
DNA: TGCGCCAGCAGCCAAGAAAAAGCAGGTCACGGATCCGAGCAGTACTTC

D: NA
V: TRBV12-5
J: TRBJ1-2
size: NA
CDR3: CASGPGTLAGYTF
DNA: TGTGCTAGTGGCCCCGGGACGCTGGCGGGCTACACCTTC

D: NA
V: TRBV11-2
J: TRBJ2-7
size: NA
CDR3: CASSLRDWGQYF
DNA: TGTGCCAGCAGCTTGAGGGACTGGGGGCAGTACTTC

D: TRBD1
V: TRBV4-1
J: TRBJ1-2
size: NA
CDR3: CASSQADRGQDGYTF
DNA: TGCGCCAGCAGCCAAGCGGACAGGGGGCAGGATGGCTACACCTTC

D: NA
V: TRBV27
J: TRBJ2-6
size: NA
CDR3: CASSLTGQSGANVLTF
DNA: TGTGCCAGCAGCTTGACAGGCCAATCTGGGGCCAACGTCCTGACTTTC

D: TRBD1
V: TRBV19
J: TRBJ1-5
size: few
CDR3: CATSGQASNQPQHF
DNA: TGTGCCACCTCGGGACAGGCTAGCAATCAGCCCCAGCATTTT

D: TRBD2
V: TRBV18
J: TRBJ2-7
size: NA
CDR3: CASSPGGLAPYEQYF
DNA: TGTGCCAGCTCACCAGGGGGACTAGCCCCCTACGAGCAGTACTTC

D: TRBD2
V: TRBV19
J: TRBJ2-1
size: NA
CDR3: CASSGLRGGSSYNEQFF
DNA: TGTGCCAGTAGTGGCCTCCGCGGGGGGAGCTCCTACAATGAGCAGTTCTTC

D: NA
V: TRBV4-1
J: TRBJ1-2
size: NA
CDR3: CASSVIRPLSFTF
DNA: TGCGCCAGCAGCGTAATACGGCCCCTGAGCTTTACCTTC

D: NA
V: TRBV5-1
J: TRBJ2-7
size: NA
CDR3: CASSFKGHEQYF
DNA: TGCGCCAGCAGCTTTAAGGGCCACGAGCAGTACTTC